This is a list of T cell receptor beta chains from one sample in a study of blood T cell repertoires in COVID-19. Here immunoSEQ multiplex PCR was the method, and the copy in TCRdb shows in-frame clones only, minus some. Of some 180,000 clones listed, about 85% are singletons. Input material: peripheral blood. These receptors were obtained from a woman aged 55-75 years with acute or convalescent COVID-19. Each CDR3 is given without its conserved first and last residue.

v_gene,j_gene,CDR3aa
TRBV4-2,TRBJ1-5,ASSQGEGTQPQH
TRBV11-3,TRBJ2-5,ASSSLAAQETQY
TRBV18,TRBJ2-5,ASSPRSRVISTETQY
TRBV5-1,TRBJ1-1,ASSPYGTVEAF
TRBV7-8,TRBJ2-3,ASSLFQDRITGGRDTQY
TRBV19,TRBJ1-5,ASKEAGQEESQPQH
TRBV2,TRBJ2-1,ASRVAGGNEQF
TRBV4-2,TRBJ2-7,ASSPPGTGGWDEQY
TRBV29-1,TRBJ1-2,SVEDQRYGYT
TRBV29-1,TRBJ1-3,SVGTGVSGNTIY
TRBV9,TRBJ2-2,ASSPGTDPNTGELF
TRBV24-1,TRBJ2-1,ATSDPGLRYNEQF
TRBV6-6,TRBJ2-5,ASSTGETQY
TRBV19,TRBJ1-5,ASSVLRDSNQPQH
TRBV13,TRBJ1-6,ASSLSDSLGFNSPLH
TRBV5-1,TRBJ2-1,ASSHTGSGWSYNEQF
TRBV6-2/TRBV6-3,TRBJ1-2,ASSYSTANYGYT
TRBV7-2,TRBJ1-6,ASSLTGAGDSPLH
TRBV28,TRBJ1-6,ASTPPGGRISPLH
TRBV24-1,TRBJ2-1,ATSDQASGSYNEQF
TRBV7-3,TRBJ1-2,ASSPNGSWFI
TRBV4-1,TRBJ1-4,ASSQERDNHNEKLF
TRBV5-4,TRBJ1-2,ASSLPAGYGYT
TRBV18,TRBJ1-4,ASSSQPTGAATNEKLF
TRBV7-9,TRBJ1-5,ASSLSGGGNSNQPQH
TRBV19,TRBJ1-6,ASSFQGQQGRTLH
TRBV3-1/TRBV3-2,TRBJ2-1,ASSLEGIAGAGGNEQF
TRBV28,TRBJ2-7,ASSYREPLREQY
TRBV28,TRBJ2-1,ASHSASSYNEQF
TRBV2,TRBJ2-1,ASNGGQGVNEQF
TRBV7-2,TRBJ1-1,ASSLVSGMNTEAF
TRBV3-1/TRBV3-2,TRBJ2-1,ASSLSHPGLVEQF
TRBV2,TRBJ2-6,ASSDRRSGANVLT
TRBV6-5,TRBJ1-6,ASSYGGQNNSPLH
TRBV5-4,TRBJ1-2,ASSLDRGGYT
TRBV11-2,TRBJ2-1,ASSPLRGYNEQF
TRBV27,TRBJ2-7,ASRARGQPISQTSGGSYEQY